One and the same sample provided the 29 T cell receptor gamma chains below, sequenced in a study of Vδ1+ human thymocytes. Extracted RNA was reverse transcribed into cDNA. CDR3 amplicons came from multiplex PCR with pooled V-gene forward and constant-region reverse primers. TCRdb applied CATT to the multiplex PCR reads for clone calling. The data show tens of thousands of gamma-chain clones, around 15% seen once. Study results and limitations: Thymic TRG and TRD repertoires appeared highly polyclonal, with Gaussian CDR3 length distributions.

The antigens of these receptors remain unknown. Sample: Vdelta1+ gamma-delta thymocytes from the thymus. Subset here: FACS-sorted CD3+ TCRalphabeta- TCRVdelta1+ TCRVdelta2- thymocytes. The receptors stem from a child younger than two who had congenital heart surgery.

About this clone itself: A much larger clone differs by one base, so this may be a read error. Other DNA sequences in the same sample also yield this CDR3. V and J are TRGV8 and TRGJ1 or TRGJ2. CDR1 and CDR2 (germline): VENAVY, YDSYNSRV. The CDR3 consists of 12 residues. J gave up 7 bases and V 0 bases, and 3 bases lay outside the gene matches. The CDR3 DNA sequence: TGTGCCACCTGGGATAGGCGATATAAGAAACTCTTT. Its protein product is CATWDRRYKKLF.

This clone was detected only a few times. The chain joins TRGV4 to TRGJ1 or TRGJ2. The CDR3 has 15 residues. With V trimmed by 2 bases and J by 2 bases, 9 bases remained unmatched. Germline-derived CDR1 and CDR2 are EGSTGY and YDSYTSSV. CDR3 loop: CATWDAYPYYYKKLF. DNA of the CDR3: TGTGCCACCTGGGATGCCTACCCCTATTATTATAAGAAACTCTTT.

As regards this clone: The same CDR3 can be traced to other DNA sequences in this sample. The chain links TRGV9 to TRGJ1 or TRGJ2. The CDR3 loop spans 14 amino acids. The germline V gene encodes CDR1 GITISATS and CDR2 ISYDGTV (reference sequence). With 0 bases clipped from V and 4 bases from J, the junction kept 6 bases outside the gene matches. The CDR3 is CALWEVHGYYKKLF. The CDR3, as DNA: TGTGCCTTGTGGGAGGTGCACGGGTATTATAAGAAACTCTTT.

This clone has only a few counts. The chain carries TRGV8 and TRGJ1 or TRGJ2. V shed 6 bases and J 2 bases; nucleotides not matched to a gene: 13. CDR1 is VENAVY and CDR2 is YDSYNSRV in the germline V gene. CDR3 length: 15 amino acids. The CDR3 here is CATWNGIGYYYKKLF. The CDR3 DNA follows: TGTGCCACCTGGAATGGTATTGGGTATTATTATAAGAAACTCTTT.

This clone was observed a few times. Other DNA sequences in the sample encode the same CDR3. The V gene is TRGV9, the J gene TRGJ1 or TRGJ2. The germline V gene encodes CDR1 GITISATS and CDR2 ISYDGTV (reference sequence). Unmatched junction bases numbered 7, after V lost 2 bases and J lost 3 bases. The CDR3 runs to 14 residues. CDR3 residues: CALWEAPLYYKKLF. CDR3 coding DNA: TGTGCCTTGTGGGAGGCCCCCCTTTATTATAAGAAACTCTTT.

This chain connects TRGV5 to TRGJ1 or TRGJ2. The germline V gene encodes CDR1 VINAFY and CDR2 YDVSNSKD. Trimming cost V 6 bases and J 0 bases; bases outside gene matches: 5. The CDR3 sequence is 13 residues long. The CDR3 loop is CATWTWNYYKKLF. In nucleotides, the CDR3 is TGTGCCACCTGGACATGGAATTATTATAAGAAACTCTTT.

This clone was recorded a few times. The chain couples TRGV9 to TRGJ1 or TRGJ2. This CDR3 comprises 15 residues. The germline V gene encodes CDR1 GITISATS and CDR2 ISYDGTV (reference sequence). Trimming removed 2 bases from V and 1 base from J; junction bases left unmatched: 8. The CDR3: CALWEAAPNYYKKLF. The DNA for the CDR3 is TGTGCCTTGTGGGAGGCCGCCCCCAATTATTATAAGAAACTCTTT.

This chain uses TRGV4 with TRGJ1 or TRGJ2. CDR1 EGSTGY and CDR2 YDSYTSSV come from the germline V gene. V was clipped by 6 bases and J by 4 bases; unmatched bases: 12. CDR3 length: 14 residues. The CDR3 region is CATWLSPGYYKKLF. The CDR3 bases are TGTGCCACCTGGCTTTCCCCGGGGTATTATAAGAAACTCTTT.

In this sample, this clone is medium-sized. The same CDR3 is also encoded by other DNA sequences in this sample. The chain couples TRGV9 to TRGJ1 or TRGJ2. The CDR3 spans 13 residues. CDR1 is GITISATS and CDR2 is ISYDGTV in the germline V gene (reference sequence). V was pared by 1 base and J by 2 bases, with 2 bases of the junction left unmatched. The CDR3 reads CALWEVYYYKKLF. CDR3 in DNA: TGTGCCTTGTGGGAGGTCTATTATTATAAGAAACTCTTT.

The J gene is TRGJP2, the V gene TRGV3. The length of the CDR3 is 14 residues. Germline CDR1 is VTNTFY and CDR2 is YDVSTARD (reference sequence). The junction had 2 bases not matched to a gene; V was cut back by 1 base and J by 3 bases. CDR3 sequence: CATWDSCSDWIKTF. CDR3 sequence (DNA): TGTGCCACCTGGGACAGTTGTAGTGATTGGATCAAGACGTTT.

The chain joins TRGV2 to TRGJP2. With 0 bases clipped from V and 18 bases from J, the junction kept 4 bases outside the gene matches. Germline values: CDR1 EGSNGY, CDR2 YDSYNSKV. CDR3 length equals 10 residues. CDR3 DNA sequence: TGTGCCACCTGGGACGGGCCCGAGACGTTT. Encoded protein: CATWDGPETF.

The chain uses TRGV2 and TRGJ1 or TRGJ2. Germline V gene sequence: CDR1 EGSNGY, CDR2 YDSYNSKV. The trim removed 0 bases at V and 8 bases at J, leaving 7 bases unmatched. The CDR3 spans 13 residues. The CDR3 here is CATWDGPGNKKLF. CDR3 coding DNA: TGTGCCACCTGGGACGGGCCAGGGAATAAGAAACTCTTT.

The genes are TRGV9 and TRGJP1. The CDR3 has 15 residues. Germline V CDR1 and CDR2: GITISATS, ISYDGTV (reference sequence). V dropped 2 bases and J dropped 0; count of bases not matched to a gene: 3. The CDR3: CALWEGYTTGWFKIF. The CDR3 coding sequence is TGTGCCTTGTGGGAGGGTTATACCACTGGTTGGTTCAAGATATTT.

By sample share, this clone is medium-sized. The chain has TRGV9 and TRGJ1 or TRGJ2. Germline CDR1 is GITISATS and CDR2 is ISYDGTV (reference sequence). This CDR3 is 11 amino acids long. J was trimmed by 5 bases and V by 6 bases; bases with no gene match: 4. This CDR3 is CALWYHYKKLF. In DNA form, the CDR3 reads TGTGCCTTGTGGTACCATTATAAGAAACTCTTT.

This clone was detected a few times. At one boundary the junction diverges from the germline segment, which might be a read error. Other nucleotide sequences in the sample specify the same CDR3. The J gene is TRGJ1 or TRGJ2, the V gene TRGV9. Germline loops: CDR1 GITISATS, CDR2 ISYDGTV (reference sequence). This CDR3 is built from 13 residues. The CDR3 spells CALWEVLGYKKLF. Written as DNA, the CDR3 is TGTGCCTTATGGGAGGTGTTAGGATATAAGAAACTCTTT.

The chain joins TRGV8 to TRGJP2. Germline V CDR1 and CDR2: VENAVY, YDSYNSRV. V lost 2 bases, J lost 6 bases, and 12 bases stayed unmatched. This CDR3 has 16 amino acids. The CDR3 here is CATWDNGSGGDWIKTF. The CDR3, as DNA: TGTGCCACCTGGGATAATGGGTCGGGTGGTGATTGGATCAAGACGTTT.

This clone turned up a few times. The chain combines TRGV8 with TRGJP2. With V trimmed by 2 bases and J by 2 bases, 2 bases remained unmatched. Germline lookup yields CDR1 VENAVY and CDR2 YDSYNSRV. The CDR3 consists of 14 residues. The CDR3 DNA reads TGTGCCACCTGGGATAAGAGTAGTGATTGGATCAAGACGTTT. It is translated as CATWDKSSDWIKTF.

The gene calls are TRGV5 and TRGJ1 or TRGJ2. Trimming took 5 bases from V and 0 from J; bases not matched to a gene: 4. The germline CDR1 and CDR2 sequences are VINAFY and YDVSNSKD. This CDR3 comprises 13 residues. The CDR3 loop is CATWGRNYYKKLF. Written as DNA, the CDR3 is TGTGCCACCTGGGGGAGGAATTATTATAAGAAACTCTTT.

This clone was seen a few times. The V call is TRGV3, the J call TRGJP2. The CDR3 runs 22 residues. V was clipped by 0 bases and J by 0 bases; unmatched bases: 22. Germline CDR1 VTNTFY, CDR2 YDVSTARD (reference sequence). The CDR3 region is CATWDRRGDRPQGNSSDWIKTF. The CDR3, as DNA: TGTGCCACCTGGGACAGGCGAGGAGATCGGCCTCAAGGTAATAGTAGTGATTGGATCAAGACGTTT.

The J gene is TRGJ1 or TRGJ2, the V gene TRGV4. This CDR3 is 16 amino acids long. In germline, CDR1 is EGSTGY, CDR2 YDSYTSSV. V lost 1 base, J lost 5 bases, and 14 bases stayed unmatched. CDR3 sequence reads: CATWDGPHRPHYKKLF. CDR3 nucleotide sequence: TGTGCCACCTGGGATGGACCCCACAGACCCCATTATAAGAAACTCTTT.

This clone was found a few times. A much larger clone is a single base away; this may be a read error. This sample includes further DNA sequences coding for the same CDR3. The V gene is TRGV9, the J gene TRGJ1 or TRGJ2. After removal of 4 bases from V and 3 bases from J, the junction contained 3 bases not matched to a gene. Germline CDR1 GITISATS, CDR2 ISYDGTV (reference sequence). The CDR3 sequence is 12 residues long. CDR3 protein: CALWDAYYKKLF. CDR3 bases: TGTGCCTTGTGGGATGCTTATTATAAGAAACTCTTT.

This chain links TRGV5 with TRGJ1 or TRGJ2. The CDR3 is 12 residues long. CDR1 VINAFY and CDR2 YDVSNSKD come from the germline V gene. The V gene end was trimmed by 5 bases and the J gene end by 5 bases; junction bases not matched to a gene: 6. CDR3 sequence: CATWGINYKKLF. CDR3 DNA: TGTGCCACCTGGGGGATAAATTATAAGAAACTCTTT.

This clone came up a few times. J is TRGJP1 and V is TRGV4. The length of the CDR3 is 14 residues. The V segment lost 4 bases and the J segment 4 bases; nucleotides outside the gene matches: 6. Germline values: CDR1 EGSTGY, CDR2 YDSYTSSV. The CDR3 loop reads CATWESGTGWFKIF. DNA of the CDR3: TGTGCCACCTGGGAAAGTGGCACTGGTTGGTTCAAGATATTT.

This clone was counted a few times. The chain carries TRGV9 and TRGJP2. Germline V gene data show CDR1 as GITISATS and CDR2 as ISYDGTV (reference sequence). This CDR3 region has 16 residues. V was pared by 0 bases and J by 3 bases, with 7 bases of the junction left unmatched. CDR3 in amino acids: CALWEVHVGSDWIKTF. CDR3 DNA: TGTGCCTTGTGGGAGGTGCATGTGGGTAGTGATTGGATCAAGACGTTT.

By proportion, this clone is medium-sized. The same CDR3 can be traced to other DNA sequences in this sample. This chain joins TRGV4 and TRGJ1 or TRGJ2. There are 12 residues in the CDR3. The V gene end was trimmed by 5 bases and the J gene end by 3 bases; junction bases not matched to a gene: 4. Germline CDR1 EGSTGY, CDR2 YDSYTSSV. The CDR3 reads CATWVLYYKKLF. The CDR3 DNA reads TGTGCCACCTGGGTCCTTTATTATAAGAAACTCTTT.

In its sample, this clone was seen a few times. Since a much larger clone is just one base distant, this may be a read error. This chain joins TRGV5 and TRGJ1 or TRGJ2. The germline gives CDR1 VINAFY, CDR2 YDVSNSKD. V trimming: 0 bases; J trimming: 6 bases; junction bases outside the gene matches: 2. This CDR3 contains 12 residues. CDR3 sequence (DNA): TGTGCCACCTGGGACAGGTTTTATAAGAAACTCTTT. Translation: CATWDRFYKKLF.

This clone was seen more than once but under ten times. The chain joins TRGV8 to TRGJP1. V was pared by 6 bases and J by 7 bases, with 2 bases of the junction left unmatched. Germline V gives CDR1 VENAVY, CDR2 YDSYNSRV. This CDR3 comprises 11 residues. CDR3 DNA: TGTGCCACCTGGTTTGGTTGGTTCAAGATATTT. This codes for CATWFGWFKIF.

This clone was counted between two and nine times. The V and J genes are TRGV4 and TRGJ1 or TRGJ2. Germline V gene lookup returns CDR1 EGSTGY and CDR2 YDSYTSSV. The CDR3 contains 14 residues. Trimming took 6 bases from V and 2 from J; bases not matched to a gene: 10. The chain's CDR3 is CATWMSPYYYKKLF. As DNA, the CDR3 is TGTGCCACCTGGATGAGCCCCTATTATTATAAGAAACTCTTT.

This clone was detected only a few times. The J gene is TRGJ1 or TRGJ2, the V gene TRGV4. Germline trimming cut 3 bases from V and 12 bases from J; bases unmatched to any gene: 17. Per the germline V gene, CDR1 is EGSTGY and CDR2 is YDSYTSSV. The CDR3 covers 14 residues. The CDR3 DNA is TGTGCCACCTGGGATATAGGGTCCCCTTGGGGGAAACTCTTT. It codes for CATWDIGSPWGKLF.